This T cell receptor beta chain was observed in a study of blood T cell repertoires in COVID-19. Whole-study context: Collection of acute and convalescent COVID-19 samples took place in the United States, Italy and Spain.

Sequenced by immunoSEQ multiplex PCR; TCRdb stores in-frame clones only, minus some. The table has about 260,000 clones, roughly 83% seen once; the top ten hold roughly 2%. Enrolled through a virtual design, the participants were between roughly 18 and 95 years of age and came from 24 US areas. Trimming left V 7 bases short and J 2 bases short, with 9 bases between. From germline, CDR1 is LNHDA and CDR2 SQIVND (reference sequence). The CDR3 is made up of 13 amino acids. At least ten counts were recorded for this clone. Sequencing input: PBMCs or T cells enriched from blood (not recorded which). The clonotype originates from a woman aged 45 to 65 who had recovered from COVID-19. The chain carries TRBV19 and TRBJ1-3; a weak D match, TRBD1 (5 bases). The CDR3 sequence is CASIGGTGNTIYF. CDR3 nucleotide sequence: TGTGCCAGTATCGGGGGGACTGGAAACACCATATATTTT.